This TCR beta chain emerged from a study of radiotherapy plus CTLA-4 blockade in lung cancer. About the research overall: Roughly 17% of enrolled patients responded objectively, and around 30% had disease control.

Method: immunoSEQ multiplex PCR; TCRdb's copy keeps in-frame clones and lacks some. The sample lists roughly 120,000 clones, approximately 80% seen once, with 3% to 4% in the top ten. CTLA-4 blockade using ipilimumab, together with focal radiation, was received by patients with chemo-refractory metastatic non-small-cell lung cancer. About this clone itself: What it binds is unknown.

Study-wide findings and caveats: Researchers report tumor-derived TCR clones expanding in blood after radiotherapy plus ipilimumab.

This specimen was peripheral blood, taken from a patient treated with radiotherapy plus ipilimumab. This receptor was identified in a human donor with non-small cell lung cancer that progressed on radiotherapy plus ipilimumab. Some clones in this sample may be carry-over from other donors' samples.

The CDR3 DNA sequence: TGTGCCAGCAGCTTTACCGGCCGGGACAGTGAAGCTTTCTTT. Protein product: CASSFTGRDSEAFF. The rearrangement links TRBV11-3 to TRBJ1-1; 7 bases map to TRBD1. V shed 3 bases, J shed 7 bases, and the junction held 8 bases outside the gene matches. The length of the CDR3 is 14 residues. CDR1 and CDR2 (germline): SGHNT, YENEEA.